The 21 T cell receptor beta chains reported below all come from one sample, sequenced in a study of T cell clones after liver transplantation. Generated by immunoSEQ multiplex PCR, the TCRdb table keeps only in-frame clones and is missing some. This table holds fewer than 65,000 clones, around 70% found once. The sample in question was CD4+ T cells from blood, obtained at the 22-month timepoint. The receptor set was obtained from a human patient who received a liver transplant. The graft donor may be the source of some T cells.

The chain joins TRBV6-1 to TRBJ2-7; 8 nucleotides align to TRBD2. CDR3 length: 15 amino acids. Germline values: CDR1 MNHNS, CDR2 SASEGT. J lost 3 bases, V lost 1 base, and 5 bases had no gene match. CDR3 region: CASSEGGLAGYEQYF. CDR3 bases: TGTGCCAGCAGTGAAGGGGGTCTAGCGGGCTACGAGCAGTACTTC.

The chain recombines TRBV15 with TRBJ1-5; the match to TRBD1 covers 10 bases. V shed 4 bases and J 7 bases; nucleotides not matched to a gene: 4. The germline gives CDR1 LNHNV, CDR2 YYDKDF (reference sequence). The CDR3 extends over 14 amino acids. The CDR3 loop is CATSIGTGDQPQHF. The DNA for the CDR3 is TGTGCCACCAGCATCGGGACAGGGGACCAGCCCCAGCATTTT.

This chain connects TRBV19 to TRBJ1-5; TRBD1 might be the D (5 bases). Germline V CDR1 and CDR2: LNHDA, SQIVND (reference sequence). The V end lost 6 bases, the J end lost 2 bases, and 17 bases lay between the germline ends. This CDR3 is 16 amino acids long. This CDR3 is CASSRRQNVGNQPQHF. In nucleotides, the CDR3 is TGTGCCAGTAGCCGTCGACAGAATGTAGGCAATCAGCCCCAGCATTTT.

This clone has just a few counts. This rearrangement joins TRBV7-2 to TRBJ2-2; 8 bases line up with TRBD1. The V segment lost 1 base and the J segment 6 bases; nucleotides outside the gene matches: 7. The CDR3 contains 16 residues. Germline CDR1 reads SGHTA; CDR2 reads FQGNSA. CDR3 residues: CASSLDQGALSGELFF. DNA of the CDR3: TGTGCCAGCAGCTTAGACCAGGGGGCGTTGTCCGGGGAGCTGTTTTTT.

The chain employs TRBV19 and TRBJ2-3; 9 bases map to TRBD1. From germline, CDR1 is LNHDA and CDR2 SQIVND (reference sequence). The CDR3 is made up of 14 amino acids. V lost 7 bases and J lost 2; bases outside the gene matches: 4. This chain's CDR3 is CASTWTGATDTQYF. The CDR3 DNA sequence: TGTGCCAGTACCTGGACAGGGGCCACAGATACGCAGTATTTT.

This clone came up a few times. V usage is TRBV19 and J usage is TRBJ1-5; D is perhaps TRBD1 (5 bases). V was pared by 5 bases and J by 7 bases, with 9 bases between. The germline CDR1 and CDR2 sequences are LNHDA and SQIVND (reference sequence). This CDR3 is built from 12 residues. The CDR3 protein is CASSRGLQPQHF. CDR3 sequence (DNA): TGTGCCAGTAGTCGGGGGTTGCAGCCCCAGCATTTT.

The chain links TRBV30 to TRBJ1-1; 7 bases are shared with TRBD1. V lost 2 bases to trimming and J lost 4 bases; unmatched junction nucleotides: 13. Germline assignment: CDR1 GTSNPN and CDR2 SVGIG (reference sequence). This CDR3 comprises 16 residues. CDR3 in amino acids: CAWSRGQSLYFTEAFF. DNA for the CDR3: TGTGCCTGGAGTAGGGGACAGAGTTTGTATTTCACTGAAGCTTTCTTT.

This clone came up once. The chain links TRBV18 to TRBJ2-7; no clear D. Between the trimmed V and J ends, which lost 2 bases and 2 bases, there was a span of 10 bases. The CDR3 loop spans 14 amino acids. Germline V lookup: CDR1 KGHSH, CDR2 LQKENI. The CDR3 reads CASSPVSQAYEQYF. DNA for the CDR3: TGTGCCAGCTCACCAGTCTCGCAGGCCTACGAGCAGTACTTC.

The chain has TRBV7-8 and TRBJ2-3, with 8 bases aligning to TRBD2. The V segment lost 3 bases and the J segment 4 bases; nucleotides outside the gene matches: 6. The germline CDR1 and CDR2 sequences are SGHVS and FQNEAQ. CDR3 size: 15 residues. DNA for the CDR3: TGTGCCAGCAGCTTGCCGGGGGGGTTTTCAGATACGCAGTATTTT. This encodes CASSLPGGFSDTQYF.

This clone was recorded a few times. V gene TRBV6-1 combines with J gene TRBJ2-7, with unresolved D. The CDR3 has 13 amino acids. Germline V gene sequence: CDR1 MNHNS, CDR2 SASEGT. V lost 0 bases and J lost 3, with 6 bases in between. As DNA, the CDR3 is TGTGCCAGCAGTGAAGCAGGCCGCTACGAGCAGTACTTC. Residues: CASSEAGRYEQYF.

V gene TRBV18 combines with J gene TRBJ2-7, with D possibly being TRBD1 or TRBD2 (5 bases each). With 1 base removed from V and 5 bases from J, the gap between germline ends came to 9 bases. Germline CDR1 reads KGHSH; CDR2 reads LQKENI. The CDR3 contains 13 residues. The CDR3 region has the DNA TGTGCCAGCTCACCACAGGGGAGCGACGAGCAGTACTTC. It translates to CASSPQGSDEQYF.

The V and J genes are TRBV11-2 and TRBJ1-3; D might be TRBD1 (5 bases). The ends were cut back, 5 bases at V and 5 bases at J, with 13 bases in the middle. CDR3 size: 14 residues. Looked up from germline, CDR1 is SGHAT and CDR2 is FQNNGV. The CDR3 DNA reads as TGTGCCAGCAGCCCCGGGGGATGGCGAAACACCATATATTTT. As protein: CASSPGGWRNTIYF. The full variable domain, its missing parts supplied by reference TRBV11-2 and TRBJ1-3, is EAGVAQSPRYKIIEKRQSVAFWCNPISGHATLYWYQQILGQGPKLLIQFQNNGVVDDSQLPKDRFSAERLKGVDSTLKIQPAKLEDSAVYLCASSPGGWRNTIYFGEGSWLTVV.

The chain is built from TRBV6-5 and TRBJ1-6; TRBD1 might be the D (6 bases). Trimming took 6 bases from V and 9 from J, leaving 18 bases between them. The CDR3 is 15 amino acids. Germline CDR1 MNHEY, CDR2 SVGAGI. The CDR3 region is CASSITGRFGSPLHF. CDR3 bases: TGTGCCAGCAGCATCACAGGGAGGTTCGGTTCACCCCTCCACTTT.

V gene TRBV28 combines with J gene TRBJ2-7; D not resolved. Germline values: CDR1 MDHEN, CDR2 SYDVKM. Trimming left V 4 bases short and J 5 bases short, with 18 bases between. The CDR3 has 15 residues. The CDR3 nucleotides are TGTGCCAGCAGTTCTCGACCCCTTTTTCCGAACGAGCAGTACTTC. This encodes CASSSRPLFPNEQYF.

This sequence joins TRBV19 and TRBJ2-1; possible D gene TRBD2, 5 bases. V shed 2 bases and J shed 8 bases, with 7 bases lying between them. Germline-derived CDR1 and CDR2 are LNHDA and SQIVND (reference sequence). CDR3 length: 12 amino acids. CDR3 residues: CASSITGYEQFF. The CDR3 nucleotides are TGTGCCAGTAGTATAACGGGATATGAGCAGTTCTTC.

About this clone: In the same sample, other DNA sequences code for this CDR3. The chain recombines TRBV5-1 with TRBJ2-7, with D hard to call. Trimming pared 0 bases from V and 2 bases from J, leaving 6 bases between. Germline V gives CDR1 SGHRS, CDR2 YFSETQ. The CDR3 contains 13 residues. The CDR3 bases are TGCGCCAGCAGCTTGGATCAGACCTACGAGCAGTACTTC. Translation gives CASSLDQTYEQYF. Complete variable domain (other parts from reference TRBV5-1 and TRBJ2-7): KAGVTQTPRYLIKTRGQQVTLSCSPISGHRSVSWYQQTPGQGLQFLFEYFSETQRNKGNFPGRFSGRQFSNSRSEMNVSTLELGDSALYLCASSLDQTYEQYFGPGTRLTVT.

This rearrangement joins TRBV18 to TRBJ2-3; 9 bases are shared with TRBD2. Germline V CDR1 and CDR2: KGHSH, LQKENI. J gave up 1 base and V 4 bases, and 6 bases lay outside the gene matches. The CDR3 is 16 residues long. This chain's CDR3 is CASSQTSGSGTDTQYF. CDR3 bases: TGTGCCAGCTCACAGACTAGCGGATCTGGCACAGATACGCAGTATTTT.

The CDR3 protein is CASTGRTNTGELFF. In DNA, the CDR3 is TGTGCCAGTACTGGGCGAACGAACACCGGGGAGCTGTTTTTT. The J gene is TRBJ2-2, the V gene TRBV11-1; D remains unclear. Germline V gene data show CDR1 as SGHAT and CDR2 as FQDESV (reference sequence). This CDR3 is 14 amino acids long. V gave up 9 bases and J gave up 0 bases, with 11 bases separating them.

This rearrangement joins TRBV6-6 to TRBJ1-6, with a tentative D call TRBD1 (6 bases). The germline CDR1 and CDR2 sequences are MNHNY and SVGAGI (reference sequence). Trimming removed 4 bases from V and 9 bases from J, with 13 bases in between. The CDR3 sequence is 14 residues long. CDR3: CASSSTGKRSPLHF. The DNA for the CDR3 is TGTGCCAGCAGTTCCACAGGGAAACGTTCACCCCTCCACTTT.

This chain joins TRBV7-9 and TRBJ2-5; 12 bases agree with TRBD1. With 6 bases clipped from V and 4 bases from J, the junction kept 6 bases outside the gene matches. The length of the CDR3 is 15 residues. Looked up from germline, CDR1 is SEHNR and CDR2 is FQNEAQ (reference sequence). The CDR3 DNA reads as TGTGCCAGCAGAGTCGGGACAGGGGGCTCAGAGACCCAGTACTTC. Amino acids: CASRVGTGGSETQYF.

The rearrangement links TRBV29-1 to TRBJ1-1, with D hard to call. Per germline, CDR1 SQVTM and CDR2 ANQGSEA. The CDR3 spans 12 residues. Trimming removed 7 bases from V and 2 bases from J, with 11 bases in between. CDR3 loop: CSARTANTEAFF. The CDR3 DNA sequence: TGCAGCGCCAGGACGGCTAACACTGAAGCTTTCTTT.